This entry features one T cell receptor beta chain sequence. It lacks a known antigen. Nothing much larger sits one base from this clone, and base qualities are not available. TCRbeta CDR3 regions were amplified from genomic DNA by means of the immunoSEQ Assay, a bias-controlled multiplex PCR. Processing in the source paper ran as follows. Nucleated cell counts per sample were estimated from amplification of reference gene primers within the assay. Sequence reads were collapsed and filtered to measure the absolute abundance of every unique TCRbeta CDR3 rearrangement. Productive Simpson clonality was computed per sample as the square root of Simpson's diversity index over productive rearrangements. TCRdb's version of the immuneACCESS table is confined to in-frame rearrangements and falls short of the full clone set. An unresolved V gene accounts for under half of the shortfall where checked; the remainder is of unknown origin. V, J and clone size were drawn from that table, and D and trimming were deduced from the DNA. The sample has 270,000 or so clones on record, 70% to 90% of them singletons. Approximately 12% of the sample belongs to the ten largest clones.

One collaborating source in Seattle enrolled patients during active infection and followed them longitudinally through the course of disease. The collaborating institutions used their own protocols to collect whole blood in K2EDTA tubes. For TCRbeta analysis, collaborators shipped samples as frozen whole blood, isolated PBMCs, or DNA extracted from either of those sample types. These data are taken from a study of blood T cell repertoires in COVID-19 (dated by TCRdb to the early 2020s). As for the study more broadly: The collaborator samples originated in the United States, Italy and Spain and spanned the acute and convalescent phases of COVID-19. The material from the prospective study consisted of cDNA or gDNA derived from T cells, B-cell-depleted T cells, or PBMCs. Subjects who had been exposed to COVID-19, were actively infected with it, or had recovered from it provided the deeply sampled blood TCRbeta repertoires that made up the dataset. A freely available public database, intended as a resource for researchers studying the immune response to SARS-CoV-2, is where the repertoires were released. Samples came from the ongoing ImmuneRACE study (first 160 participants) plus 1,254 subjects from 6 global collaborators. Sample metadata almost always included a de-identified subject ID, COVID-19 status, age in years and sex. Where available, HLA class I and class II types were taken from metadata supplied by the sample provider and were not determined by assay-based typing. Results and caveats for the whole study, not just this receptor: The quantity of clinical and demographic metadata differed by source and by participant and was supplied without curation.

The CDR3 measures 12 amino acids from cysteine to phenylalanine. Only the CDR3 region is kept as DNA, spanning 36 bases read in frame from base 1. V ends up 10 bases short and J 1 base short, with an unmatched junction base count of 2. The germline V gene encodes CDR1 WSHSY and CDR2 SAAADI. The sample taken for sequencing was peripheral blood. This receptor was obtained from a woman younger than 45 with COVID-19, enrolled during active disease. The sequence links TRBV10-2 to TRBJ2-3; 7 junctional bases match TRBD1. The DNA sequence is given as TGCGCCACTGGACAGGGCACAGATACGCAGTATTTT. This gives the protein CATGQGTDTQYF.